This T cell receptor beta chain was observed in a study of T cell changes during pregnancy in multiple sclerosis (dated by TCRdb to about 2019). With respect to the entire study: The study examined how the T cell repertoire changed over the course of pregnancy in women with multiple sclerosis.

CDR3 length: 18 amino acids, cysteine to phenylalanine. Just CDR3 DNA is preserved here, 54 bases in frame from base 1. V gives up 5 bases and J gives up 1 base, and the segment between their germline ends measures 21 bases. Taken from the germline V gene, the CDR1 and CDR2 loops are SGHVS and FNYEAQ. Library generation was performed with the immunoSEQ multiplex PCR assay. In its TCRdb copy, this immuneACCESS table keeps in-frame sequences only and misses some clones. Where compared with another copy, unresolved V genes explain less than half of these, and the others have no known cause. The sample data list 30,000 to 40,000 clones, and over 90% of these were observed just once. 0.39% of the sample is held by the ten biggest clonotypes. This clone came up once. No antigen is known for it. The record has no base qualities; no much larger clone is one base away.

In this chain, TRBV7-6 is recombined with TRBJ2-1; tentative D gene TRBD1, with 6 bases matching. This sequence originates from a female donor with multiple sclerosis, enrolled in a pregnancy study. The sequencing used CD4+ T cells from peripheral blood mononuclear cells, collected in the second trimester of pregnancy. DNA sequence: TGTGCCAGCAGCGAAAGGTGGGCAGGGGCCACTTCCTACAATGAGCAGTTCTTC. Its protein is CASSERWAGATSYNEQFF.